This TCR beta chain stems from a study of blood T cell repertoires in COVID-19. Study in general: Samples taken during acute and convalescent COVID-19 were collected in the United States, Italy and Spain.

The repertoire was sequenced with immunoSEQ multiplex PCR; TCRdb's copy has only in-frame clones and lacks some. In the table there are over 70,000 clones, 80% of which are singletons. This CDR3 comprises 14 residues. V gave up 2 bases and J gave up 7 bases, with 13 bases separating them. Germline loops: CDR1 SGHDT, CDR2 YYEEEE. This TCR was sampled from a woman between 70 and 85 years old with acute or convalescent COVID-19. Sequencing was performed on peripheral blood. The chain employs TRBV5-6 and TRBJ2-1; possible D gene TRBD2, 6 bases. The CDR3 nucleotides read TGTGCCAGCAGCTTCGGGACTTCAAGGAATGAGCAGTTCTTC. It encodes CASSFGTSRNEQFF.